This passage covers 29 T cell receptor beta chains from one sample sequenced in a study of patients and donors after allogeneic stem cell transplantation. MiXCR was run by TCRdb on the RT-PCR reads, yielding one entry per CDR3 protein. Among some 960,000 distinct CDR3 sequences listed, roughly 18% were seen once. Sequencing was performed on blood, either unsorted or a sorted T cell fraction (not recorded which). The receptors come from a human donor who was either an allogeneic HSCT recipient or a stem cell or donor lymphocyte infusion donor (not recorded which). It is not recorded whose cells these are; they may come from a transplant donor.

The chain links TRBV5-1 to TRBJ2-1; 13 bases map to TRBD2. The CDR3 covers 18 residues. Germline V gene data show CDR1 as SGHRS and CDR2 as YFSETQ. Unmatched junction bases numbered 13, after V lost 7 bases and J lost 3 bases. The CDR3 spells CASGSFPGLAGLYNEQFF. DNA of the CDR3: TGCGCCAGCGGATCTTTTCCGGGACTAGCGGGACTCTACAATGAGCAGTTCTTC.

The chain has TRBV3-1 and TRBJ2-1; TRBD2 is a possible D gene (6 bases). The CDR3 sequence is 15 residues long. V dropped 3 bases and J dropped 2 bases, with 11 bases sitting between them. Germline V gene data show CDR1 as LGHDT and CDR2 as YNNKEL (reference sequence). The CDR3 DNA is TGTGCCAGCAGCCAGAGCGGGCCTACCTACAATGAGCAGTTCTTC. This codes for CASSQSGPTYNEQFF.

The chain uses TRBV10-3 and TRBJ1-2, with a weak D call TRBD1 (5 bases). The CDR3 spans 14 residues. The germline V gene has CDR1 ENHRY and CDR2 SYGVKD. Trimming pared 5 bases from V and 9 bases from J, leaving 19 bases between. The CDR3 loop is CAISTSTDSPSYTF. The CDR3 DNA reads TGTGCCATCAGTACTTCGACAGATTCACCAAGCTACACCTTC.

This clonotype has ten or more counts. The CDR3 coding sequence is TGTGCCAGCAGTTACTCACCCGGGGAGCTGTTTTTT. It encodes CASSYSPGELFF. The gene calls are TRBV6-5 and TRBJ2-2, with D unresolved. The CDR3 is 12 residues long. Germline values: CDR1 MNHEY, CDR2 SVGAGI. The V and J ends lost 0 bases and 6 bases respectively, with 2 bases between them.

This clonotype occurred once. The V and J genes are TRBV5-1 and TRBJ1-1; no reliable D call. Trimming pared 1 base from V and 1 base from J, leaving 11 bases between. Germline V gene lookup returns CDR1 SGHRS and CDR2 YFSETQ. The CDR3 runs 15 residues. CDR3 DNA sequence: TGCGCCAGCAGCTTGTCTGCGAATCCGAACACTGAAGCTTTCTTT. Translating it yields CASSLSANPNTEAFF.

J is TRBJ2-7 and V is TRBV10-2, with 10 bases that match TRBD2. Germline CDR1 WSHSY, CDR2 SAAADI. V lost 7 bases, J lost 4 bases, and 13 bases stayed unmatched. CDR3 length: 16 amino acids. As DNA, the CDR3 is TGCGCCAGCACCCAGGGTTGGACTAGCGGTCGATACGAGCAGTACTTC. Translation gives CASTQGWTSGRYEQYF.

This clonotype was recorded many times. The chain recombines TRBV9 with TRBJ2-5, with D perhaps matching TRBD1 (6 bases). Germline V lookup: CDR1 SGDLS, CDR2 YYNGEE. CDR3 length: 14 amino acids. Trimming took off 0 bases at V and 5 bases at J, with 11 bases between the two ends. DNA of the CDR3: TGTGCCAGCAGCGTAGCTGGGGGCCAGGAGACCCAGTACTTC. This codes for CASSVAGGQETQYF.

The sample holds a few counts of this clonotype. J is TRBJ1-2 and V is TRBV12-3 or TRBV12-4; D remains unclear. CDR3 length equals 14 residues. V was pared by 8 bases and J by 4 bases, with 17 bases between. CDR3 residues: CASAYTPEVYGYTF. The CDR3, as DNA: TGTGCCAGCGCTTACACCCCAGAGGTCTATGGCTACACCTTC.

The sample holds a few counts of this clonotype. This chain links TRBV12-3 or TRBV12-4 with TRBJ2-3, with D unclear. This CDR3 is 17 amino acids long. Trimming took 4 bases from V and 0 from J, leaving 17 bases between them. CDR3 DNA sequence: TGTGCCAGCAGTTCCCGCCGCCGACGGGCGAGCACAGATACGCAGTATTTT. Protein: CASSSRRRRASTDTQYF.

The chain has TRBV20-1 and TRBJ2-2; a possible D gene is TRBD2 (6 bases). Germline V CDR1 and CDR2: DFQATT, SNEGSKA (reference sequence). V shed 0 bases and J shed 4 bases, with 18 bases lying between them. The CDR3 covers 17 residues. The DNA for the CDR3 is TGCAGTGCTAGAGATCTTTGGGGGGAATTGCGCACCGGGGAGCTGTTTTTT. This translates into CSARDLWGELRTGELFF.

This clonotype was counted between two and nine times. The chain employs TRBV10-3 and TRBJ2-1; 10 bases are a match to TRBD2. The trim removed 4 bases at V and 4 bases at J, leaving 10 bases unmatched. From germline, CDR1 is ENHRY and CDR2 SYGVKD. The length of the CDR3 is 17 residues. CDR3 sequence (DNA): TGTGCCATCAGTGTCCCCCCCGCTAGCGGGGGTTACAATGAGCAGTTCTTC. Its protein is CAISVPPASGGYNEQFF.

The CDR3 spells CASNPEGSSYNEQFF. The CDR3 DNA is TGTGCCAGCAACCCCGAGGGGAGCTCCTACAATGAGCAGTTCTTC. The genes are TRBV4-2 and TRBJ2-1, with D possibly called TRBD1 or TRBD2 (5 bases each). Germline V lookup: CDR1 LGHNA, CDR2 YNFKEQ. V lost 7 bases and J 0 bases, leaving 13 bases between the germline ends. The CDR3 loop spans 15 amino acids.

This clonotype showed up many times. The rearrangement links TRBV4-3 to TRBJ2-3, with unresolved D. The germline CDR1 and CDR2 sequences are LGHNA and YSLEER. The CDR3 contains 16 residues. The germline V and J ends were trimmed by 1 base and 4 bases, with 15 bases remaining between them. CDR3 residues: CASSQGNGDGSDTQYF. CDR3 coding DNA: TGCGCCAGCAGCCAAGGGAACGGTGATGGATCAGATACGCAGTATTTT.

This clonotype showed up many times. This sequence joins TRBV20-1 and TRBJ2-3, with D uncertain. Trimming cost V 1 base and J 0 bases, with 5 bases left between them. The CDR3 length is 13 residues. CDR1 is DFQATT and CDR2 is SNEGSKA in the germline V gene (reference sequence). In DNA form, the CDR3 reads TGCAGTGCTAGAGGACTGAGCACAGATACGCAGTATTTT. It is translated as CSARGLSTDTQYF.

This clonotype was seen a few times. CDR3 residues: CASSVGAGAITDTQYF. CDR3 nucleotides: TGTGCCAGCAGCGTCGGAGCGGGGGCGATCACAGATACGCAGTATTTT. The chain has TRBV9 and TRBJ2-3; 8 bases fit TRBD2. V gave up 2 bases and J gave up 2 bases; unmatched junction bases: 7. This CDR3 spans 16 amino acids. The germline CDR1 and CDR2 sequences are SGDLS and YYNGEE.

The chain uses TRBV9 and TRBJ1-6; 10 bases fit TRBD1. Per the germline V gene, CDR1 is SGDLS and CDR2 is YYNGEE. CDR3 length: 16 amino acids. V dropped 1 base and J dropped 12; count of bases not matched to a gene: 10. Here the CDR3 reads CASSVLADRGRRPLHF. The DNA of the CDR3 is TGTGCCAGCAGCGTACTAGCTGACAGGGGGCGCCGACCCCTCCACTTT.

V gene TRBV7-6 combines with J gene TRBJ1-2; D is uncertain. The germline V gene has CDR1 SGHVS and CDR2 FNYEAQ. The length of the CDR3 is 13 residues. Trimming removed 1 base from V and 5 bases from J, with 8 bases in between. The chain's CDR3 is CASSLVFGYGYTF. The CDR3 nucleotides read TGTGCCAGCAGCTTAGTTTTCGGTTATGGCTACACCTTC.

The table lists this clonotype with a few counts. The CDR3 is CSARPDPRGTDTQYF. The CDR3 coding sequence is TGCAGTGCAAGGCCGGACCCTCGAGGGACAGATACGCAGTATTTT. This sequence joins TRBV20-1 and TRBJ2-3; D perhaps matches TRBD2 (5 bases). The germline gives CDR1 DFQATT, CDR2 SNEGSKA (reference sequence). This CDR3 is built from 15 residues. V lost 6 bases and J lost 3, with 19 bases in between.

V usage is TRBV29-1 and J usage is TRBJ1-1; TRBD1 aligns across 7 bases. V trimming: 7 bases; J trimming: 8 bases; junction bases outside the gene matches: 10. The CDR3 is 12 amino acids. Per germline, CDR1 SQVTM and CDR2 ANQGSEA. CDR3 region: CSGKDRMGEAFF. The DNA for the CDR3 is TGCAGCGGAAAGGACAGGATGGGAGAAGCTTTCTTT.

This clonotype was seen a handful of times. The chain is built from TRBV14 and TRBJ2-3; D is unclear. The germline V gene has CDR1 SGHDN and CDR2 FVKESK. The V end was cut by 4 bases, the J end by 6 bases, with 14 bases between. The CDR3 loop spans 14 amino acids. The CDR3, as DNA: TGTGCCAGCAGCCGTCTTGTGCGACTGGATACGCAGTATTTT. This translates into CASSRLVRLDTQYF.

This rearrangement joins TRBV28 to TRBJ2-5, with TRBD1 identical over 8 bases. Trimming took 10 bases from V and 5 from J; bases not matched to a gene: 18. Looked up from germline, CDR1 is MDHEN and CDR2 is SYDVKM. There are 16 residues in the CDR3. The chain's CDR3 is CATALFPGGSGETQYF. CDR3 nucleotides: TGTGCCACCGCACTTTTTCCAGGGGGCTCGGGGGAGACCCAGTACTTC.

This clonotype was counted a few times. CDR3 sequence reads: CSASGSDIQYF. DNA for the CDR3: TGCAGTGCTAGCGGGAGCGACATTCAGTACTTC. The rearrangement uses TRBV20-1 and TRBJ2-4; D is perhaps TRBD2 (6 bases). Trimming shortened V by 3 bases and J by 8 bases, and 8 bases separated the two germline ends. The CDR3 is 11 residues long. CDR1 is DFQATT, CDR2 SNEGSKA, per germline (reference sequence).

CDR3 nucleotide sequence: TGTGCCTGGAGTGTTGGTGACAGGACGAATCAGCCCCAGCATTTT. Translating it yields CAWSVGDRTNQPQHF. The genes are TRBV30 and TRBJ1-5; D perhaps matches TRBD1 (6 bases). Germline values: CDR1 GTSNPN, CDR2 SVGIG (reference sequence). This CDR3 has 15 residues. Trimming cost V 0 bases and J 4 bases, with 13 bases left between them.

This rearrangement joins TRBV5-1 to TRBJ1-1; 9 bases agree with TRBD1. Germline V gives CDR1 SGHRS, CDR2 YFSETQ. V trimming: 4 bases; J trimming: 0 bases; junction bases outside the gene matches: 10. This CDR3 has 17 residues. The CDR3, as DNA: TGCGCCAGCAGCGTGGGGGACAGGGAATTGGTGAACACTGAAGCTTTCTTT. As protein: CASSVGDRELVNTEAFF.

In this sample, this clonotype turned up a few times. This chain connects TRBV4-1 to TRBJ1-5, with unresolved D. CDR1 and CDR2 (germline): MGHRA, YSYEKL. Trimming took 0 bases from V and 10 from J, leaving 22 bases between them. The CDR3 totals 17 residues. This chain's CDR3 is CASSQDEEGARIIPQHF. The DNA for the CDR3 is TGCGCCAGCAGCCAAGATGAGGAAGGTGCCCGAATCATTCCCCAGCATTTT.

The chain recombines TRBV4-3 with TRBJ2-7; D gene ambiguous. The CDR3 is made up of 15 amino acids. V dropped 1 base and J dropped 1 base, with 11 bases sitting between them. The germline gives CDR1 LGHNA, CDR2 YSLEER. CDR3 sequence: CASSQGSGGSYEQYF. The CDR3 DNA sequence: TGCGCCAGCAGCCAAGGCTCCGGCGGATCCTACGAGCAGTACTTC.

This clonotype occurred many times. This sequence joins TRBV4-1 and TRBJ1-5, with 8 bases lining up with TRBD1. The CDR3 consists of 16 residues. V was clipped by 0 bases and J by 6 bases; unmatched bases: 7. The V gene's germline CDR1 is MGHRA and CDR2 YSYEKL. In DNA form, the CDR3 reads TGCGCCAGCAGCCAAGAGGCGGACAGGGTAACTCAGCCCCAGCATTTT. Translating it yields CASSQEADRVTQPQHF.

This clonotype has a handful of counts. The chain joins TRBV24-1 to TRBJ1-5; D might be TRBD1 (5 bases). Germline loops: CDR1 KGHDR, CDR2 SFDVKD. CDR3 size: 15 residues. V lost 5 bases and J 2 bases, leaving 12 bases between the germline ends. In nucleotides, the CDR3 is TGTGCCACCAGTGGGGATTTGGGGGGCAATCAGCCCCAGCATTTT. This translates into CATSGDLGGNQPQHF.

J is TRBJ1-1 and V is TRBV20-1; 7 bases fit TRBD1. Trimming took 6 bases from V and 6 from J; bases not matched to a gene: 10. Per the germline V gene, CDR1 is DFQATT and CDR2 is SNEGSKA (reference sequence). CDR3 size: 13 residues. The CDR3 DNA reads TGCAGTGCCGAGACAGGGAGGATAGCTGAAGCTTTCTTT. Amino acids: CSAETGRIAEAFF.